The entry that follows covers one T cell receptor (beta chain) sequence. Its specificity is unknown. This record belongs to a study of Ad26.COV2.S vaccination and SARS-CoV-2 variants. Study as a whole: Intramuscular Ad26.COV2.S doses were given once or twice, 56 days apart. Study-wide results and limits: Participants in the vaccine arm had higher spike-specific TCR breadth; placebo recipients had lower.

Some clones are missing from TCRdb's copy, which holds only in-frame ones; the method was immunoSEQ multiplex PCR. The table includes approximately 350,000 clones, roughly 84% detected once. Treatment noted: 15 to 20 received Ad26.COV2.S at low or high dose, single or two shots; roughly five received placebo; per-sample allocation not given. Collection of samples fell on day 63 after the first vaccine or placebo injection. In Boston, an adult donor aged 18-55 years took part. The CDR3 sequence is 16 residues long. Germline lookup yields CDR1 LGHDT and CDR2 YNNKEL (reference sequence). Between the trimmed V and J ends, which lost 4 bases and 6 bases, there was a span of 16 bases.

This chain joins TRBV3-1 (or the pseudogene TRBV3-2) and TRBJ1-6; perhaps TRBD1 as D (6 bases). The input for sequencing was peripheral blood, taken in a trial of Ad26.COV2.S vaccine versus placebo. The clonotype was recovered from a person aged 18 to 59 who received the Ad26.COV2.S COVID-19 vaccine or a placebo. CDR3 nucleotides: TGTGCCAGCAGCCCTAGACCTCAGGGGCCTAATTCACCCCTCCACTTT. It specifies CASSPRPQGPNSPLHF.